The rows below give T cell receptor beta chains drawn from one sample of a study of T cell responses to AZD1222 COVID-19 vaccine. The table came from immunoSEQ multiplex PCR; TCRdb's copy has only in-frame clones and leaves some out. The sample has approximately 210,000 clones, approximately 90% seen once. The sequencing here drew on peripheral blood, taken 28 days after the second AZD1222 dose. These TCRs come from an adult who received the AZD1222 COVID-19 vaccine. CDR3s include the opening cysteine and the closing phenylalanine or tryptophan. The D gene is left open where the match is weak. Not all rows give a size; the values are once, few, many and, for expanded clones, a class.

v_call	j_call	d_call	clone_size	cdr3_nt	cdr3_aa
TRBV19	TRBJ1-1	TRBD1	.	TGTGCCAGTAGTATAGGCGGTCTGACAGGGAAGGCTGAAGCTTTCTTT	CASSIGGLTGKAEAFF
TRBV5-1	TRBJ2-1	.	.	TGCGCCAGCAGCTTGGTTGCAGGGGCCAATGAGCAGTTCTTC	CASSLVAGANEQFF
TRBV11-2	TRBJ2-7	TRBD2	.	TGTGCCAGCAGGAACAGCGGGGCCTATGACTACGAGCAGTACTTC	CASRNSGAYDYEQYF
TRBV6-5	TRBJ2-5	.	once	TGTGCCAGCAAGGACCGCGGGGAGACCCAGTACTTC	CASKDRGETQYF
TRBV3-1/TRBV3-2	TRBJ1-1	.	.	TGTGCCAGCAGCCAAGGAAGGGCGGACACTGAAGCTTTCTTT	CASSQGRADTEAFF
TRBV5-1	TRBJ2-1	TRBD1	.	TGCGCCAGCAGCTTGGGACCAGGGGGCCTTTACAATGAGCAGTTCTTC	CASSLGPGGLYNEQFF
TRBV5-1	TRBJ1-1	.	.	TGCGCCAGCAGCTTTTCCGGGTCCAACACTGAAGCTTTCTTT	CASSFSGSNTEAFF
TRBV21-1	TRBJ1-6	.	once	TGTGCCAGCAGCAAAGGAAAGGGACAGGGGCGTTCACCCCTCCACTTT	CASSKGKGQGRSPLHF
TRBV4-1	TRBJ2-1	TRBD2	.	TGCGCCAGCAAAGACGTTGGAGCAAGGGGTCTAGCGGGAGGGAGCTCCTACAATGAGCAGTTCTTC	CASKDVGARGLAGGSSYNEQFF
TRBV2	TRBJ1-4	TRBD1	.	TGTGCCAGCATTAGAGGACAGGGGCGCGTGGACGGACTGTTTTTT	CASIRGQGRVDGLFF
TRBV5-5	TRBJ1-1	.	.	TGTGCCAGCAGCCCTTTTACCGAGAGCACTGAAGCTTTCTTT	CASSPFTESTEAFF
TRBV7-9	TRBJ2-4	TRBD2	.	TGTGCCAGCGGCGGGAGAAAAAACATTCAGTACTTC	CASGGRKNIQYF
TRBV6-4	TRBJ1-1	.	.	TGTGCCAGCAGTGCCACAGGGATCGGAGAAGCTTTCTTT	CASSATGIGEAFF
TRBV5-5	TRBJ2-3	TRBD2	.	TGTGCCAGCAGCTTGAGAAGCGGGAGCGATACGCAGTATTTT	CASSLRSGSDTQYF
TRBV5-1	TRBJ2-6	.	.	TGCGCCAGCAGTTCGGACGCGGGCTCTGGGGCCAACGTCCTGACTTTC	CASSSDAGSGANVLTF
TRBV5-6	TRBJ2-7	.	.	TGTGCCAGCAGCTTCGCGAACTACGAGCAGTACTTC	CASSFANYEQYF
TRBV28	TRBJ1-6	TRBD1	.	TGTGCCAGCAGTTCCAGGGGGCCCCCTTATAATTCACCCCTCCACTTT	CASSSRGPPYNSPLHF
TRBV19	TRBJ2-7	TRBD2	.	TGTGCCAGTAGTATGGGCAAGGCGACTAGCGGCTACGAGCAGTACTTC	CASSMGKATSGYEQYF
TRBV12-3/TRBV12-4	TRBJ1-2	.	.	TGTGCCAGCAGTTTATGGGGGGACTATGGCTACACCTTC	CASSLWGDYGYTF
TRBV5-1	TRBJ1-1	TRBD1	.	TGCCCCACCAGCCACAGGGGGGAGGGGAACACTGAAGCTTTCTTT	CPTSHRGEGNTEAFF
TRBV6-5	TRBJ1-2	.	.	TGTGCCAGCAGCCCCCCGGGCGGCCTAGGCTATGGCTACACCTTC	CASSPPGGLGYGYTF
TRBV7-2	TRBJ2-5	TRBD2	.	TGTGCCAGCAGCTTAAGGCGGGAGGGCGCAGAGACCCAGTACTTC	CASSLRREGAETQYF
TRBV2	TRBJ1-3	TRBD1	once	TGTGCCAGCAGCGACGGGACAGCGGACACCATATATTTT	CASSDGTADTIYF
TRBV28	TRBJ1-3	TRBD1	.	TGTGCCAGCGTGGGGGGGACAGGGGGAAACACCATATATTTT	CASVGGTGGNTIYF
TRBV5-1	TRBJ2-1	TRBD1	.	TGCGCCAGCAGCTTGGAGGACAGGGGAGGGGATGAGCAGTTCTTC	CASSLEDRGGDEQFF
TRBV7-2	TRBJ2-1	TRBD2	.	TGTGCCAGCAGGATAGGGTCTCCGGCGGGAGCTCCTAACAATGAGCAGTTCTTC	CASRIGSPAGAPNNEQFF
TRBV28	TRBJ2-1	TRBD2	.	TGTGCCAGCAGTTTTTGGGCTAGCGGGAGTCGTGGCAATGAGCAGTTCTTC	CASSFWASGSRGNEQFF
TRBV9	TRBJ2-7	.	.	TGTGCCAGCAGCGTAAGAGCCTCAAGTCAATCCTACGAGCAGTACTTC	CASSVRASSQSYEQYF
TRBV5-7	TRBJ1-3	.	.	TGTGCCAGCAGCTTGGGTGGGGTAAACTCTGGAAACACCATATATTTT	CASSLGGVNSGNTIYF
TRBV19	TRBJ2-7	.	.	TGTGCCAGTAGTATATCGTTAGGGGCCTCCTACGAGCAGTACTTC	CASSISLGASYEQYF
TRBV7-6	TRBJ1-1	.	.	TGTGCCAGCAGCCCCTTAAGGGGCGAGGACACTGAAGCTTTCTTT	CASSPLRGEDTEAFF
TRBV7-9	TRBJ2-7	.	.	TGTGCCAGCAGCCGCACGGGAGAGCAGTACTTC	CASSRTGEQYF
TRBV6-1	TRBJ2-1	.	.	TGTGCCAGCAGTGAAAGGGGACCCCCGGGCTGGGGGGCGGCCTACAATGAGCAGTTCTTC	CASSERGPPGWGAAYNEQFF
TRBV28	TRBJ1-1	TRBD1	.	TGTGCCAGCGGGGACAGAGGGAACACTGAAGCTTTCTTT	CASGDRGNTEAFF
TRBV5-1	TRBJ1-1	.	.	TGCGCCAGCAGCTTGGAGGGGCAGGGCAACACTGAAGCTTTCTTT	CASSLEGQGNTEAFF
TRBV7-9	TRBJ2-4	TRBD2	.	TGTGCCCTAGCGGACCTGGACATTCAGTACTTC	CALADLDIQYF
TRBV21-1	TRBJ2-3	.	.	TGTGCCAGACAGGGCAGTACGGCGGGAGGGCCTAGCACAGATACGCAGTATTTT	CARQGSTAGGPSTDTQYF
TRBV7-2	TRBJ2-2	TRBD2	.	TGTGCCAGCAGCGAGTCCGTCGGGAGGGCCGACACCGGGGAGCTGTTTTTT	CASSESVGRADTGELFF
TRBV28	TRBJ1-1	.	once	TGTGCCAGCAGCCTTCCTCCCACTGAAGCTTTCTTT	CASSLPPTEAFF
TRBV30	TRBJ1-5	.	.	TGTGCCTGGAGTTCTTTTAGTTGGGGCAATCAGCCCCAGCATTTT	CAWSSFSWGNQPQHF
TRBV2	TRBJ2-5	.	.	TGTGCCAGCGGGGGGCAGGGGCGAAGCGGGACCCAGTACTTC	CASGGQGRSGTQYF
TRBV30	TRBJ1-1	TRBD1	.	TGTGCCTGGCAGGGGGCCGGGGATGAAGCTTTCTTT	CAWQGAGDEAFF
TRBV5-4	TRBJ2-7	TRBD2	.	TGTGCCAGCAGCTCCTCTAGCGGGAGTAATTCCTACGAGCAGTACTTC	CASSSSSGSNSYEQYF
TRBV6-5	TRBJ1-2	.	.	TGTGCCAGCAGTTCGTTCAGGGATGGCTACACCTTC	CASSSFRDGYTF
TRBV28	TRBJ1-6	.	.	TGTGCCAGCAGCCGATTGTCCGGCCGGACGGAGGATAATTCACCCCTCCACTTT	CASSRLSGRTEDNSPLHF
TRBV19	TRBJ1-3	TRBD1	.	TGTGCCAGTGTGGGACAGGACAGCTCTGGAAACACCATATATTTT	CASVGQDSSGNTIYF
TRBV7-9	TRBJ1-5	.	.	TGTGCCAGCAGCCCCTATGCAGGTCCCAATCAGCCCCAGCATTTT	CASSPYAGPNQPQHF
TRBV5-1	TRBJ1-4	.	.	TGCGCCAGCAGCTTGGGCCCCCATGGAACTAATGAAAAACTGTTTTTT	CASSLGPHGTNEKLFF
TRBV12-5	TRBJ1-3	.	.	TGTGCTAGTGGTTTAGGGTCACTCGGCACCATATATTTT	CASGLGSLGTIYF
TRBV7-2	TRBJ1-4	.	.	TGTGCCAGCAGCCAAATTCCGAGGGAAAAACTGTTTTTT	CASSQIPREKLFF
TRBV7-2	TRBJ2-1	TRBD2	.	TGTGCCAGCAGTCGATCCGGGACTATGGTGAATGAGCAGTTCTTC	CASSRSGTMVNEQFF
TRBV6-6	TRBJ2-1	TRBD2	.	TGTGCCAGCGCAGCGGGGGATGTGGGGGGAAATGAGCAGTTCTTC	CASAAGDVGGNEQFF